This TCR beta chain is drawn from a study of cytomegalovirus exposure and HLA in healthy donors. These donors counted as nominally healthy when sampled, but unrecorded immune exposures were likely. Only a few counts were recorded for this clone. Trimming at V came to 5 bases and at J to 5 bases, leaving 4 bases not matched to a gene. Germline V CDR1 and CDR2: MNHNY, SVGAGI (reference sequence). The CDR3 runs to 13 residues. A multiplex PCR was run with 60 Vbeta primers and 13 Jbeta primers. Profiling relied on immunoSEQ multiplex PCR, and the TCRdb table lists in-frame clones only, not all of them. The repertoire holds roughly 140,000 clones, with 75% to 80% as singletons.

The specimen was PBMCs. The chain links TRBV6-6 to TRBJ1-2; 8 bases map to TRBD1. This receptor was identified in a woman aged 50 to 65 in good health and CMV-seronegative. The CDR3 bases are TGTGCCAGCAGTCAAACAGGGGGGTATGGCTACACCTTC. Translated: CASSQTGGYGYTF.